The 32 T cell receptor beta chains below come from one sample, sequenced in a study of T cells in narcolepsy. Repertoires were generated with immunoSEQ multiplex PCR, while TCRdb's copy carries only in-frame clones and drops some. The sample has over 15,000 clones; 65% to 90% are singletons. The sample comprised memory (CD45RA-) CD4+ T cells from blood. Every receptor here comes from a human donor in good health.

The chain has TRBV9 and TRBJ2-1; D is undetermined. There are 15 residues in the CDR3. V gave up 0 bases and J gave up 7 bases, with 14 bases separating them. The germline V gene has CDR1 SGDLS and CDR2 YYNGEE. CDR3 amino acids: CASSVGGSEANEQFF. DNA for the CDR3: TGTGCCAGCAGCGTAGGAGGCTCCGAGGCTAATGAGCAGTTCTTC.

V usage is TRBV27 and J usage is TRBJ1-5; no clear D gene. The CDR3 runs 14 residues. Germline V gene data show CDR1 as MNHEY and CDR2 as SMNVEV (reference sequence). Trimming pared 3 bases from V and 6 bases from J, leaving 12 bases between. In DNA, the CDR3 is TGTGCCAGCAGTTTCAAACCCAGAGGTCAGCCCCAGCATTTT. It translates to CASSFKPRGQPQHF.

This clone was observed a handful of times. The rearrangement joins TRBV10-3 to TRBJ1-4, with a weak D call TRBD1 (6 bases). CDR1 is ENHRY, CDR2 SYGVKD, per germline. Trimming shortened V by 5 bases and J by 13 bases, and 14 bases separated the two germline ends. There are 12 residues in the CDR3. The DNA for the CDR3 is TGTGCCATCAGTCCAGGACAGAAGGGACTGTTTTTT. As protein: CAISPGQKGLFF.

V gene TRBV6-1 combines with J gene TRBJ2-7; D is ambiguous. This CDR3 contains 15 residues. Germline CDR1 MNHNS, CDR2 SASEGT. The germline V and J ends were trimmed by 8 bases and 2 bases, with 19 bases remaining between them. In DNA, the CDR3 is TGTGCCAGCCGACCTCATTCAGCCCAGGCCTACGAGCAGTACTTC. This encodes CASRPHSAQAYEQYF.

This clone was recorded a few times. CDR3 sequence reads: CASPLDSSGNTIYF. CDR3 DNA: TGTGCCAGTCCCCTCGACAGCTCTGGAAACACCATATATTTT. The chain employs TRBV19 and TRBJ1-3, with D possibly matching TRBD1 (5 bases). The V gene lost 8 bases and the J gene lost 0 bases, with 11 bases spanning the gap. Germline CDR1 LNHDA, CDR2 SQIVND (reference sequence). The CDR3 runs 14 residues.

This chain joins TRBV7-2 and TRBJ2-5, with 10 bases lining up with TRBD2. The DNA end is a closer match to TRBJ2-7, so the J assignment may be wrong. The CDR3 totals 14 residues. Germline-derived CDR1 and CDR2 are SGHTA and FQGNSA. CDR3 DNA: TGTGCCAGCAGCTTAACTAGCGGGGTCTACGAGCAGTACTTC. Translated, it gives CASSLTSGVYEQYF.

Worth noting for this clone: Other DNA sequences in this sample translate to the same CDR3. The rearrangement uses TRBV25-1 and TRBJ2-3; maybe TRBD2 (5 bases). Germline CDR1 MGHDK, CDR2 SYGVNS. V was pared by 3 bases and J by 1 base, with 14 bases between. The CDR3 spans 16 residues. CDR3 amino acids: CASSDMHGRGTDTQYF. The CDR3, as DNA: TGTGCCAGCAGTGACATGCATGGGCGGGGCACAGATACGCAGTATTTT.

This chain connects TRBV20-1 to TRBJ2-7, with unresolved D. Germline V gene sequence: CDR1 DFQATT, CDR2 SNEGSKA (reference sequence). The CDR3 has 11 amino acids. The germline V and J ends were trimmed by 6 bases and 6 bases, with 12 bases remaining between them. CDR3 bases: TGCAGTGCCCAACTTGTGGGCGAGCAGTACTTC. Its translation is CSAQLVGEQYF.

CDR3 coding DNA: TGTGCCAGCAGCCAATTGAGTCTAGCGGACGATGCCTACGAGCAGTACTTC. This encodes CASSQLSLADDAYEQYF. The chain recombines TRBV16 with TRBJ2-7, with 7 positions matching TRBD2. V shed 1 base, J shed 2 bases, and the junction held 11 bases outside the gene matches. Germline V gives CDR1 KGHSY, CDR2 FQNENV. This CDR3 contains 17 residues.

In nucleotides, the CDR3 is TGTGCCAGCAGCCAAGATCGTACCAGGGGCTCGGGAAACACCATATATTTT. Translated, it gives CASSQDRTRGSGNTIYF. V and J are TRBV14 and TRBJ1-3, with a tentative D call TRBD1 (6 bases). There are 17 residues in the CDR3. Germline CDR1 SGHDN, CDR2 FVKESK. Trimming removed 0 bases at V and 4 bases at J, with 16 bases between.

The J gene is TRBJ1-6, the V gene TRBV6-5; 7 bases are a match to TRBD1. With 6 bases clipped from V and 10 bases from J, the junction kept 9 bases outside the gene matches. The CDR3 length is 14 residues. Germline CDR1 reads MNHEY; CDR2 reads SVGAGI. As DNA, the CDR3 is TGTGCCAGCAGCCGACAGGGTAAAAACTCACCCCTCCACTTT. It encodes CASSRQGKNSPLHF.

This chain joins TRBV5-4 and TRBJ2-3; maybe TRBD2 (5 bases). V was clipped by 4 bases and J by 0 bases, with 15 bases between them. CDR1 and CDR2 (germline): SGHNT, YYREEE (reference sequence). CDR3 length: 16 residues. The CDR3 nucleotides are TGTGCCAGCAGCGCGGGTTCCCTTTTTAGCACAGATACGCAGTATTTT. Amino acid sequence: CASSAGSLFSTDTQYF. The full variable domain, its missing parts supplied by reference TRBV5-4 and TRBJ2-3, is ETGVTQSPTHLIKTRGQQVTLRCSSQSGHNTVSWYQQALGQGPQFIFQYYREEENGRGNFPPRFSGLQFPNYSSELNVNALELDDSALYLCASSAGSLFSTDTQYFGPGTRLTVL.

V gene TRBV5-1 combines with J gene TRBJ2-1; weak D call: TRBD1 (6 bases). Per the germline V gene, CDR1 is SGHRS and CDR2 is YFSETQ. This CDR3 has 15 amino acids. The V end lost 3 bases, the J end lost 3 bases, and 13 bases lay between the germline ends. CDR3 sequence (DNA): TGCGCCAGCAGCTCAGTTACAGGGTTCTACAATGAGCAGTTCTTC. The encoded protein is CASSSVTGFYNEQFF.

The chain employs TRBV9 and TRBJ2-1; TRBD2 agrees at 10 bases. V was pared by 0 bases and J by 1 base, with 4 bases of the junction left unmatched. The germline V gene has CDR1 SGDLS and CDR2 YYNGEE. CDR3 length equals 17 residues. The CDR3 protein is CASSVAAGGLSYNEQFF. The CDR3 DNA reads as TGTGCCAGCAGCGTAGCAGCGGGAGGGCTATCCTACAATGAGCAGTTCTTC.

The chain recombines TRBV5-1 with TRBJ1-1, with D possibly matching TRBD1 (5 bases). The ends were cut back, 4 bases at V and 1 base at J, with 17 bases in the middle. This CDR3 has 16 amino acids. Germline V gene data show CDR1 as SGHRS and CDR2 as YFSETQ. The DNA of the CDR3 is TGCGCCAGCAGCGGGGAACTGAGGGGTCCGAACACTGAAGCTTTCTTT. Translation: CASSGELRGPNTEAFF.

The CDR3 loop reads CASRPTGNTEAFF. In DNA form, the CDR3 reads TGTGCCAGCAGGCCGACAGGGAACACTGAAGCTTTCTTT. The chain is built from TRBV25-1 and TRBJ1-1, with a tentative D call TRBD1 (6 bases). Trimming shortened V by 6 bases and J by 1 base, and 9 bases separated the two germline ends. The CDR3 is 13 amino acids. From germline, CDR1 is MGHDK and CDR2 SYGVNS.

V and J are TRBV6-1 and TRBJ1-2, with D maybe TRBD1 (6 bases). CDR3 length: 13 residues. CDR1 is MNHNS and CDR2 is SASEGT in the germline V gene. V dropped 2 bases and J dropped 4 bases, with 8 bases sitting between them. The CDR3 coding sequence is TGTGCCAGCAGTGAATCAGGGGTCTATGGCTACACCTTC. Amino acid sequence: CASSESGVYGYTF.

CDR3: CASSSMGASAGIYF. DNA for the CDR3: TGCGCCAGCAGCTCTATGGGCGCGTCGGCGGGGATATATTTT. The chain carries TRBV5-1 and TRBJ1-3; D is undetermined. The CDR3 is 14 residues long. Trimming removed 3 bases from V and 13 bases from J, with 20 bases in between. Germline assignment: CDR1 SGHRS and CDR2 YFSETQ. Using reference TRBV5-1 and TRBJ1-3 for the parts outside the CDR3, the full variable domain is KAGVTQTPRYLIKTRGQQVTLSCSPISGHRSVSWYQQTPGQGLQFLFEYFSETQRNKGNFPGRFSGRQFSNSRSEMNVSTLELGDSALYLCASSSMGASAGIYFGEGSWLTVV.

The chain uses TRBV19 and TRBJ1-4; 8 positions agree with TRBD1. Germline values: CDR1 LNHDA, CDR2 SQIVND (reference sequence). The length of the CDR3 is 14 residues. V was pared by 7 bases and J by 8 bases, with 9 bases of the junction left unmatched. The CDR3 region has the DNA TGTGCCAGTATGGGGACAGGAGACAGGGAAAAACTGTTTTTT. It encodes CASMGTGDREKLFF.

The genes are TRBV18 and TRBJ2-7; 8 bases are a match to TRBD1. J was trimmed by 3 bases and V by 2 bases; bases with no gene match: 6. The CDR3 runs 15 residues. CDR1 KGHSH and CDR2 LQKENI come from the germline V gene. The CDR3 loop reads CASSPRNRGNYEQYF. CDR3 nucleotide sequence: TGTGCCAGCTCACCAAGGAACAGGGGGAACTACGAGCAGTACTTC.

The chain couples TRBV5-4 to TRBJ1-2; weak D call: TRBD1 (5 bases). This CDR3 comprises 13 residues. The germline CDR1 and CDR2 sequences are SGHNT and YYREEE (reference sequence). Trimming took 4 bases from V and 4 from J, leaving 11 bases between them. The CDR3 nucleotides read TGTGCCAGCAGCCTGGACGGGACCTATGGCTACACCTTC. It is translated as CASSLDGTYGYTF.

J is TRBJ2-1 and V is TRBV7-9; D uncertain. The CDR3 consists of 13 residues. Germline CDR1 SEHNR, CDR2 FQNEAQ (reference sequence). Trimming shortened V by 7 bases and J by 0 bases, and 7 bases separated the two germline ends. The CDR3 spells CASTVGSYNEQFF. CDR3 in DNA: TGTGCCAGCACTGTCGGCTCCTACAATGAGCAGTTCTTC.

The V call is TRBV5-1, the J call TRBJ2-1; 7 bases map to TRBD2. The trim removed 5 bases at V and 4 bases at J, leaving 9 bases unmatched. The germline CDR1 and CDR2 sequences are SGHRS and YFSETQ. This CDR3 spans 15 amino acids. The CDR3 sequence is CASRQAGPRYNEQFF. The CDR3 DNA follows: TGCGCCAGCAGGCAAGCGGGGCCAAGGTACAATGAGCAGTTCTTC. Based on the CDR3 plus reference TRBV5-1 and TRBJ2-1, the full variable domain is KAGVTQTPRYLIKTRGQQVTLSCSPISGHRSVSWYQQTPGQGLQFLFEYFSETQRNKGNFPGRFSGRQFSNSRSEMNVSTLELGDSALYLCASRQAGPRYNEQFFGPGTRLTVL.

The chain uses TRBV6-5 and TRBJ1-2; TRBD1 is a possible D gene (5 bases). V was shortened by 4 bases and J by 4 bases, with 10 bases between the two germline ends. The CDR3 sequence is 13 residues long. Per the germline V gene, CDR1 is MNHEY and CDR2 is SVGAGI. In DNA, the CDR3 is TGTGCCAGCAGTTGGGGGTCCACCTATGGCTACACCTTC. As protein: CASSWGSTYGYTF.

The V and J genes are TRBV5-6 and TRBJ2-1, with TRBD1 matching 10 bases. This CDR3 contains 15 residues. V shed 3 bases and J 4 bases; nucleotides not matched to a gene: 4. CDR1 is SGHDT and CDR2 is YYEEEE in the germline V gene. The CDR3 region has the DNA TGTGCCAGCAGCTACGGGACAGGGGTATACAATGAGCAGTTCTTC. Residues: CASSYGTGVYNEQFF.

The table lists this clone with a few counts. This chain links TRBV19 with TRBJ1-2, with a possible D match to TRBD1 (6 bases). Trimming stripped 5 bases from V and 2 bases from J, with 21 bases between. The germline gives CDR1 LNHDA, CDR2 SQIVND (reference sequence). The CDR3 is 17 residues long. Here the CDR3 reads CASSPKRAGVGNYGYTF. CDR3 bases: TGTGCCAGTAGTCCCAAGAGGGCAGGGGTCGGAAACTATGGCTACACCTTC.

CDR3 coding DNA: TGTGCCAGCTCACCATGGGCTAGCGGAGGGTGGGGCAATGAGCAGTTCTTC. Amino acids: CASSPWASGGWGNEQFF. The chain has TRBV18 and TRBJ2-1; 7 bases match TRBD2. V lost 2 bases, J lost 6 bases, and 13 bases stayed unmatched. Per germline, CDR1 KGHSH and CDR2 LQKENI. The length of the CDR3 is 17 residues.

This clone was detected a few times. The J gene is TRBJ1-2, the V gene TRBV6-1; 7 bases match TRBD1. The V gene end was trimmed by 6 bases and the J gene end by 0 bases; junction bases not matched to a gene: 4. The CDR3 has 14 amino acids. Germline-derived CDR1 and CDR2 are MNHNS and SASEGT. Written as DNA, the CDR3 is TGTGCCAGCAGCCGACAGGGTCCTAACTATGGCTACACCTTC. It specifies CASSRQGPNYGYTF.

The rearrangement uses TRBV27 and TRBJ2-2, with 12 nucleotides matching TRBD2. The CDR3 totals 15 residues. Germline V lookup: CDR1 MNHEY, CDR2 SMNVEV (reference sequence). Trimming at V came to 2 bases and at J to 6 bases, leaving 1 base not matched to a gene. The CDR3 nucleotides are TGTGCCAGCAGTTTACTAGCGGGGGGGCCCGGGGAGCTGTTTTTT. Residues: CASSLLAGGPGELFF.

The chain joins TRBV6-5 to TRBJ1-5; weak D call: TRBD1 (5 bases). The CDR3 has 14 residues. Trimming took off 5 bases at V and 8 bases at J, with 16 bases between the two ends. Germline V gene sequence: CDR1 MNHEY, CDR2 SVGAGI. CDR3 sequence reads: CASSAGGFGKPQHF. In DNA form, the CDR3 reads TGTGCCAGCAGTGCCGGGGGTTTTGGGAAGCCCCAGCATTTT.

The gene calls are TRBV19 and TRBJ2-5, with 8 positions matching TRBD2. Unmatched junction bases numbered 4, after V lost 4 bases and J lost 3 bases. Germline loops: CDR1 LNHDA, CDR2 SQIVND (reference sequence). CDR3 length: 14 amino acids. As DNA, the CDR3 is TGTGCCAGTAGTAATACGGGGGGGGAAGAGACCCAGTACTTC. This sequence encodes CASSNTGGEETQYF. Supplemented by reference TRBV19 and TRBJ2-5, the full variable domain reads DGGITQSPKYLFRKEGQNVTLSCEQNLNHDAMYWYRQDPGQGLRLIYYSQIVNDFQKGDIAEGYSVSREKKESFPLTVTSAQKNPTAFYLCASSNTGGEETQYFGPGTRLLVL.

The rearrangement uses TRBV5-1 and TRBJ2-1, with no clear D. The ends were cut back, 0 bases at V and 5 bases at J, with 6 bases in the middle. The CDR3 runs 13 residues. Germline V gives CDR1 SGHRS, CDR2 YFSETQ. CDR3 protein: CASSLASHNEQFF. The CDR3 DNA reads TGCGCCAGCAGCTTGGCCTCACACAATGAGCAGTTCTTC.